This paragraph reports one T cell receptor (beta chain). This record belongs to a study of T cell changes during pregnancy in multiple sclerosis. There are 14 residues in the CDR3. The V segment lost 5 bases and the J segment 7 bases; nucleotides outside the gene matches: 6. Germline CDR1 SGHNT, CDR2 YENEEA. Profiling relied on immunoSEQ multiplex PCR, and the TCRdb table lists in-frame clones only, not all of them. The sample lists 40,000 to 55,000 clones, roughly nine tenths occurring once. The receptor comes from a female donor in good health, enrolled as a control in a pregnancy study. This rearrangement joins TRBV11-3 to TRBJ2-2, with 8 nucleotides matching TRBD1. This material consisted of peripheral blood, taken in the first trimester of pregnancy. CDR3 DNA sequence: TGTGCCAGCAGCCAGGACAGGGATGGCGGGGAGCTGTTTTTT. It translates to CASSQDRDGGELFF.